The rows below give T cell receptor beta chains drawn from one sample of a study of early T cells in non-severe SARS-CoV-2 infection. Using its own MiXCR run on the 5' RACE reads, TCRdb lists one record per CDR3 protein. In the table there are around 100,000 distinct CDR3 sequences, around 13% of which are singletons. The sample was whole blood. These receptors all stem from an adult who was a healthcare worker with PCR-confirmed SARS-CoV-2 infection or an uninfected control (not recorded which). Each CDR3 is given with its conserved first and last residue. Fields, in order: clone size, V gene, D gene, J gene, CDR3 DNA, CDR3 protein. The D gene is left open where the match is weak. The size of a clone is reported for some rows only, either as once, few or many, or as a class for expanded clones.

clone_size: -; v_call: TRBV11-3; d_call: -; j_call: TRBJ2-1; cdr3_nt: TGTGCCAGCAGCAGGTCTCGCTTCTGGAATGAGCAGTTCTTC; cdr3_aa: CASSRSRFWNEQFF
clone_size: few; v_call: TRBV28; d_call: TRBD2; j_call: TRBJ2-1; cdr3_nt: TGTGCCAGCCTTATTAAACCCCGACTAGCTTTATACAATGAGCAGTTCTTC; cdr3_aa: CASLIKPRLALYNEQFF
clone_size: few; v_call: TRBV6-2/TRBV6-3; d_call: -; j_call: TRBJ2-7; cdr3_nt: TGTGCCAGCACTACAGGGGGGGCCTACGAGCAGTACTTC; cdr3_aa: CASTTGGAYEQYF
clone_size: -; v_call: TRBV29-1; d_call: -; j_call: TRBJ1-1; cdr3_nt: TGCAGCGTCCAGGACAGTCCGAACACTGAAGCTTTCTTT; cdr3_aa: CSVQDSPNTEAFF
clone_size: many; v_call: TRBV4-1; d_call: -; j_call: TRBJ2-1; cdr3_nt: TGCGCCAGCAGCCAAGATGGGAGGCAGGGTTTAGGGGAGCAGTTCTTC; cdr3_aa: CASSQDGRQGLGEQFF
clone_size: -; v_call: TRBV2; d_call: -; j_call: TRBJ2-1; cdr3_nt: TGTGCCAGCCGGGAGTTTGGCGATGATGAGCAGTTCTTC; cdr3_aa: CASREFGDDEQFF
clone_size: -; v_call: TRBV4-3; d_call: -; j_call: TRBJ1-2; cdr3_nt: TGCGCCAGCAGCATACAAGCCGGAGGGTCGCGTGGCTACACCTTC; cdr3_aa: CASSIQAGGSRGYTF
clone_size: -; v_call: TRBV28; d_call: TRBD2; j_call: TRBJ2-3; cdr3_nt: TGTGCCAGCAGTTTGACTAGCGGGAGGGAAGGGCAGTATTTT; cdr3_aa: CASSLTSGREGQYF
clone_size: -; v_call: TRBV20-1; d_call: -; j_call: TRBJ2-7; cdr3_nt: TGCAGTGCTAATGAGGGCGGATTAGGATACGAGCAGTACTTC; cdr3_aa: CSANEGGLGYEQYF
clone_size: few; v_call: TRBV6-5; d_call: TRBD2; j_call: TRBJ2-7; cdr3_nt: TGTGCCAGCAGTATAGCGGGATCCTACGAGCAGTACTTC; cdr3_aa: CASSIAGSYEQYF
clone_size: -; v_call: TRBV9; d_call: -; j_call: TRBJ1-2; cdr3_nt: TGTGCCAGCAGCGTAGATGAGGGCTATGGCTACACCTTC; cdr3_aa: CASSVDEGYGYTF
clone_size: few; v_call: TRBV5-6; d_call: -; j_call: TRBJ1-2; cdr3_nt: TGTGCCAGCAGCTGGTTTACACAGGGCAACTATGGCTACACCTTC; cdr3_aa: CASSWFTQGNYGYTF
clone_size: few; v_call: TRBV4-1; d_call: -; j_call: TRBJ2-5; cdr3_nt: TGCGCCAGCAGCCAAGAGGTCAGGCGTTTTGAGACCCAGTACTTC; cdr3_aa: CASSQEVRRFETQYF
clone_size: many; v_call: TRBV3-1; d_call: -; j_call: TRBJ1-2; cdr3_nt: TGTGCCAGCAGCGAAAGGGATCATCGGGGCTACACCTTC; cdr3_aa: CASSERDHRGYTF
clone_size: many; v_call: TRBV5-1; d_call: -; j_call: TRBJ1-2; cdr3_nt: TGCGCCAGCAGCTTGGATGGAAGGACCGGGGTCAATAACTATGGCTACACCTTC; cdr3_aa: CASSLDGRTGVNNYGYTF
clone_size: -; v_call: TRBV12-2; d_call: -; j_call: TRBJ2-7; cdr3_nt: TGTGCAAGTCGCTTAGTGGTTTCGCTGGGGAAGCCGCACGAGCAGTACTTC; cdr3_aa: CASRLVVSLGKPHEQYF
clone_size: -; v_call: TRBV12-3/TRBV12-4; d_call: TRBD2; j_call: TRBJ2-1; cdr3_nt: TGTGCCAGCAGTCCAGGACTAGTCCACAATGAGCAGTTCTTC; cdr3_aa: CASSPGLVHNEQFF
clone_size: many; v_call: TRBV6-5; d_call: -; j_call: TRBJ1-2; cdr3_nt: TGTGCCAGCGGCACAGGGAACTATGGCTACACCTTC; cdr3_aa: CASGTGNYGYTF
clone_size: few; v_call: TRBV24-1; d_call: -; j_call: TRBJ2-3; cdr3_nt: TGTGCCACCAGTGATTTCTCTAGCACAGATACGCAGTATTTT; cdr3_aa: CATSDFSSTDTQYF
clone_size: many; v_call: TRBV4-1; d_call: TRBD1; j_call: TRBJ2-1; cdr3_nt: TGCGCCAGCAGCCAAGATGACAGGGCCATGATACGTGAGCAGTTCTTC; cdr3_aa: CASSQDDRAMIREQFF
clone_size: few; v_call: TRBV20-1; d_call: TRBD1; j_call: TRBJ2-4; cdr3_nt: TGCAGTGCAGCAAGGGGGCACATTCAGTACTTC; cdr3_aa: CSAARGHIQYF
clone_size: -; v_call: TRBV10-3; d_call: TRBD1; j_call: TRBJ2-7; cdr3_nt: TGTGCCATCAGCTCGAGGACAGGGAAAAACTCCTACGAGCAGTACTTC; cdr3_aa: CAISSRTGKNSYEQYF
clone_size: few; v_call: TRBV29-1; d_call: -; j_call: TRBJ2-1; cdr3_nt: TGCAGCGTTAATTTGCAATCCCGGGGGTACAATGAGCAGTTCTTC; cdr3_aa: CSVNLQSRGYNEQFF
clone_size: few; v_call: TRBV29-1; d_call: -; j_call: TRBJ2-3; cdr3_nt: TGCAGCGTTGCTGGAATTTTGACAGATACGCAGTATTTT; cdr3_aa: CSVAGILTDTQYF
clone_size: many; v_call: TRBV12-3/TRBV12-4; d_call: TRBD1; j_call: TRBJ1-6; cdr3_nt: TGTGCCAGCAGTCCACAGGGGAATTCACCCCTCCACTTT; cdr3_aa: CASSPQGNSPLHF
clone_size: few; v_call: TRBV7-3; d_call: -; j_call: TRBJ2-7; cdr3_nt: TGTGCCAGCAGCCTAGACCAGGGGGGCGAGCAGTACTTC; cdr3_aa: CASSLDQGGEQYF
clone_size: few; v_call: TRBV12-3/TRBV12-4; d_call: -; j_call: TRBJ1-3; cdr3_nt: -; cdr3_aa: CASSLFGAGSGNTIYF
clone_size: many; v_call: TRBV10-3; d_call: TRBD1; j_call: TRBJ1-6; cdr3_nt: TGTGCCATCAGGGAGGACAGGCCTAATTCACCCCTCCACTTT; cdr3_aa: CAIREDRPNSPLHF
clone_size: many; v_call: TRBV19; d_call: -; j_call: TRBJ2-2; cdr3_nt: TGTGCCAGTAGTGACCCGAACACCGGGGAGCTGTTTTTT; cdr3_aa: CASSDPNTGELFF
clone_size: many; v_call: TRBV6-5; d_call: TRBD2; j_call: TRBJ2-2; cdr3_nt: TGTGCCAGCAGGTCTCCGGGACTAGCGAACACCGGGGAGCTGTTTTTT; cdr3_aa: CASRSPGLANTGELFF
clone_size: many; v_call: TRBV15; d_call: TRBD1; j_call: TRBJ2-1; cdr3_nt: TGTGCCACCAGCAGAGATCGGGACAGCTCCTACAATGAGCAGTTCTTC; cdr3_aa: CATSRDRDSSYNEQFF
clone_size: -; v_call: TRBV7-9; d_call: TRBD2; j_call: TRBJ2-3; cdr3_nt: TGTGCCAGCAGCCCCGCGGTAGCGGGAACAGATACGCAGTATTTT; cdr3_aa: CASSPAVAGTDTQYF
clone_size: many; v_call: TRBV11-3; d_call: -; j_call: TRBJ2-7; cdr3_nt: TGTGCCAGCAGCCTAACTGCGACCTACGAGCAGTACTTC; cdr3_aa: CASSLTATYEQYF
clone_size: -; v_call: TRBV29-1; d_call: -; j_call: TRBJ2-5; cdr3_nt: TGCAGCGTTGACCCCCCAGGGATAGAGACCCAGTACTTC; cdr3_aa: CSVDPPGIETQYF
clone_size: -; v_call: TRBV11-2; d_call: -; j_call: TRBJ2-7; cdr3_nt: TGTGCCAGCAGCCTGCACACCTACGAGCAGTACTTC; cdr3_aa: CASSLHTYEQYF
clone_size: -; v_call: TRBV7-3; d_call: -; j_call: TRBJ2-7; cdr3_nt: TGTGCCAGCAGCTTAACGGTAGGGACTTTTAACGAGCAGTACTTC; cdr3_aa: CASSLTVGTFNEQYF
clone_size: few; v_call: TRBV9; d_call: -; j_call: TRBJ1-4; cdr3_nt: TGTGCCAGCAGCGTAGACGCCTTTAATGAAAAACTGTTTTTT; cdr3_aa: CASSVDAFNEKLFF
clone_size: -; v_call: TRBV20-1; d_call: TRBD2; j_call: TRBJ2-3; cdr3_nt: TGCAGTGCCGACGGGCGGGAGGGCCATGGAACAGATACGCAGTATTTT; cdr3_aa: CSADGREGHGTDTQYF
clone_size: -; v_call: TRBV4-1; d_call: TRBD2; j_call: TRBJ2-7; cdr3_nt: TGCGCCAGTGCCGGGACTAGCGACTACGAGCAGTACTTC; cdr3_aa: CASAGTSDYEQYF
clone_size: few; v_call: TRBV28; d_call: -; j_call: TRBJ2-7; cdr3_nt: TGTGCCAGCAGTGTCTCTCTCGGCGCCTACGAGCAGTACTTC; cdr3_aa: CASSVSLGAYEQYF
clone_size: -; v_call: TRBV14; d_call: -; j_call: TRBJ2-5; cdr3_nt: TGTGCCAGCAGCCAATGGCACCCCAGGGTCCGGAGGCAAGAGACCCAGTACTTC; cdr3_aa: CASSQWHPRVRRQETQYF
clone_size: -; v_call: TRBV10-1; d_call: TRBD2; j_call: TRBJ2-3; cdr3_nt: TGCGCCAGCAGTGTACTAGCGGGAGGAAGGGATACGCAGTATTTT; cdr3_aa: CASSVLAGGRDTQYF
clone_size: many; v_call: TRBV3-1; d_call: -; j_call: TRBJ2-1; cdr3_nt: TGTGCCAGCAGCCAAGAAGCGAGGCTAGCGGAGCAGTTCTTC; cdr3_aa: CASSQEARLAEQFF
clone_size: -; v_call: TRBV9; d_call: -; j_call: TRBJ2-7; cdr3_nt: TGTGCCAGCAGCGTTGGACAGACCTACGAGCAGTACTTC; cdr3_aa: CASSVGQTYEQYF
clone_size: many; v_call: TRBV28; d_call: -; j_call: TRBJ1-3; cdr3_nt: TGTGCCAGCAACCGCAGAGGGGCTCGGAGTGGAAACACCATATATTTT; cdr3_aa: CASNRRGARSGNTIYF
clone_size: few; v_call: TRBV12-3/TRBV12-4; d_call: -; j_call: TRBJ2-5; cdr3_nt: TGTGCCAGCAGTTTTCGGGGGTACGAGACCCAGTACTTC; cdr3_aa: CASSFRGYETQYF
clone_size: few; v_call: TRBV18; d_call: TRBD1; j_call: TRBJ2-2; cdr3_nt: TGTGCCAGCTCACCACGGTCGCAGGGGGCGAACACCGGGGAGCTGTTTTTT; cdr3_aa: CASSPRSQGANTGELFF
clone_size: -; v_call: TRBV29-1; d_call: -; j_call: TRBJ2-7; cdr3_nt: TGCAGCGTTCTCCCGAGGGACCGAAATTACGAGCAGTACTTC; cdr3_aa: CSVLPRDRNYEQYF
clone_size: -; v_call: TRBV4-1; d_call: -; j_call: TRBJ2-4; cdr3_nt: TGCGCCAGCAGCCACCCCTCGGAAGGGGGTGCCAAAAACATTCAGTACTTC; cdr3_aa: CASSHPSEGGAKNIQYF
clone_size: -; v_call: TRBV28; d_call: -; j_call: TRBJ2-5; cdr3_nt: TGTGCCAGCAGTCCACTGGAGCAAGAGACCCAGTACTTC; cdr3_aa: CASSPLEQETQYF
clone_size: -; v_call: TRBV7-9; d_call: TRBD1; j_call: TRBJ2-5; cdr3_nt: TGTGCCAGCAGCTTAGGTTCTGGACAGGGGACAGAGACCCAGTACTTC; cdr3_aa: CASSLGSGQGTETQYF
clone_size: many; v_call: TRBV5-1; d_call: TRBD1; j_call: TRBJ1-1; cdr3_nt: TGCGCCAGCAGCTTACAGGGGAGGCGTGCTGAAGCTTTCTTT; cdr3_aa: CASSLQGRRAEAFF
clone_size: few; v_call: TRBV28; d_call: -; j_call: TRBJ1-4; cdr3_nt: TGTGCCAGCAGGAGTAGGGGGAGGGAGTTATATGAAAAACTGTTTTTT; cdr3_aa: CASRSRGRELYEKLFF
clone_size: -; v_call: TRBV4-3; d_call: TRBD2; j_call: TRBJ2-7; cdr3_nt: TGCGCCAGCAGCCTGGGGGCAGCGGGAGTCTACGAGCAGTACTTC; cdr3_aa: CASSLGAAGVYEQYF